The clone carrying this T cell receptor beta chain occurred a few times. The data derive from a study of blood T cells in healthy people across ages. Alongside a J-beta primer mix, a sample-barcoded 5' primer served in a second PCR lasting roughly 7 to 12 cycles. TCRdb processed the 5' RACE reads anew with MiXCR; each CDR3 protein has one entry. In the table there are some 1,800,000 distinct CDR3 sequences, about two fifths of which are singletons. Germline V gene data show CDR1 as SGHRS and CDR2 as YFSETQ. The CDR3 extends over 15 amino acids. Between the trimmed V and J ends, which lost 2 bases and 3 bases, there was a span of 14 bases.

The TCR sequence derives from a human donor in good health. Source material: blood. The chain has TRBV5-1 and TRBJ1-1; possibly TRBD1 for D (6 bases). CDR3 protein: CASSLQGRRYTEAFF. The CDR3 DNA reads TGCGCCAGCAGCTTACAGGGAAGGAGGTACACTGAAGCTTTCTTT.